The clone carrying this TCR beta chain was found a few times. This CDR3 contains 15 residues. Germline values: CDR1 SQVTM, CDR2 ANQGSEA. This record belongs to a study of CD8+ T cells in alopecia areata. As for the study in general: A regimen of oral tofacitinib, 5 to 10 mg twice daily, was given to treated patients.

Treatment here: oral pan-JAK inhibitor, 5-10 mg twice daily. cDNA serving as the sequencing template came from extracted, reverse transcribed RNA. Produced via immunoSEQ multiplex PCR; TCRdb's table is partial and in-frame only. Here the sample spans hundreds of thousands of clones, around 65% being singletons. The material sequenced was CD4+ T cells sorted from blood, taken at week 44, from a patient treated with tofacitinib. The TCR sequence derives from a human donor with alopecia areata. The chain links TRBV29-1 to TRBJ2-2; either TRBD1 or TRBD2 may fit D (6 bases each). The CDR3 is CSYSAGGLNTGELFF. CDR3 nucleotides: TGCAGTTACAGCGCCGGGGGCCTAAACACCGGGGAGCTGTTTTTT.